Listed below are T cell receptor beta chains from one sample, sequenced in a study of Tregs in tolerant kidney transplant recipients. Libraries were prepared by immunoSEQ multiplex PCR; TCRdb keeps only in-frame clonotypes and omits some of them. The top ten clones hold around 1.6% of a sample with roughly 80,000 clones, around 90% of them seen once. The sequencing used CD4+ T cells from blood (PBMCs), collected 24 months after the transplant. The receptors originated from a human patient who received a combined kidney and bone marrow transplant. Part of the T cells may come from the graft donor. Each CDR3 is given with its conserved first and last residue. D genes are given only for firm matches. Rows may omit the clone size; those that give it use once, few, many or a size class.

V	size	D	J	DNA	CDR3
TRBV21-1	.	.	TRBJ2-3	TGTGCCAGCAGCAAACGGGGCGGGGCTAGCACAGATACGCAGTATTTT	CASSKRGGASTDTQYF
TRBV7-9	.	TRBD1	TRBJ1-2	TGTGCCAGCAGCTCCGGACAGGGAGCGGGAGGATTGAATGGCTACACCTTC	CASSSGQGAGGLNGYTF
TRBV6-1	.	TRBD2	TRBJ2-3	TGTGCCAGCAGTGTGGGGGGGGGCACAGATACGCAGTATTTT	CASSVGGGTDTQYF
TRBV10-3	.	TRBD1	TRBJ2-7	TGTGCCATCCGACAGGGAACTCCCTACGAGCAGTACTTC	CAIRQGTPYEQYF
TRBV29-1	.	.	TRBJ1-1	TGCAGCGTTGAAGTAACAGGTGTGTCTGAGGCTTTCTTT	CSVEVTGVSEAFF
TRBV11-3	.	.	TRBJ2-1	TGTGCCAGCAGCTTAGAGCGGGAAGGCGAGCAGTTCTTC	CASSLEREGEQFF
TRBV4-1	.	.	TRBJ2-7	TGCGCCAGCAGCCAAGACAGAGGAAATTTGCCCTACGAGCAGTACTTC	CASSQDRGNLPYEQYF
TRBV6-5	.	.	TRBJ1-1	TGTGCCAGCAGTTACTTTCTACGGGACACTGAAGCTTTCTTT	CASSYFLRDTEAFF
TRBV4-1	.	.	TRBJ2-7	TGCGCCAGCAGCCTCCACCCGGGTGTTGGCGAGCAGTACTTC	CASSLHPGVGEQYF
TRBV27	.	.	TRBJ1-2	TGTGCCAGCACCCATACGTTCGGGGGTAATGGCTACACCTTC	CASTHTFGGNGYTF
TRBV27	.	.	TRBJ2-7	TGTGCCAGCAGTCCCTCGGGGGTCCTGTTCTACGAGCAGTACTTC	CASSPSGVLFYEQYF
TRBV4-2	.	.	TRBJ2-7	TGTGCCAGCAGCCAGCCTCAGGGTTTCCACGAGCAGTACTTC	CASSQPQGFHEQYF
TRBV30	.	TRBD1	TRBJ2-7	TGTGCCTGGAGTGGGACAGGTTACGAGCAGTACTTC	CAWSGTGYEQYF
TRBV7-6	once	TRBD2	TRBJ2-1	TGTGCCAGCAGCCAGGGACTAGCGGACTACAATGAGCAGTTCTTC	CASSQGLADYNEQFF
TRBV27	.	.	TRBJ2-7	TGTGCCAGCAGTGGCCGCTACAGGGGGGGCTTTTACGAGCAGTACTTC	CASSGRYRGGFYEQYF
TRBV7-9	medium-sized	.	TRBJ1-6	TGTGCCAGCAGCTACGACAGTAATTCACCCCTCCACTTT	CASSYDSNSPLHF
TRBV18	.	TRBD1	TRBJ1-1	TGTGCCAGCTCACCGCAGGGGGACACTGAAGCTTTCTTT	CASSPQGDTEAFF
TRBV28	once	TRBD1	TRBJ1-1	TGTGCCAGCAGTTTAAGGGGACAGGTAAACACTGAAGCTTTCTTT	CASSLRGQVNTEAFF
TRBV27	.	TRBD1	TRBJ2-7	TGTGCCAGCGGAAAAGGACAGGGCCACTACGAGCAGTACTTC	CASGKGQGHYEQYF
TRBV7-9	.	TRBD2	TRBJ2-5	TGTGCCAGCAGCTTAGGGCTAGCGGGAGGACAAGAGACCCAGTACTTC	CASSLGLAGGQETQYF
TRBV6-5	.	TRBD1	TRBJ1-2	TGTGCCAGCAGTTACCGACTAGGGGGCGATGGCTACACCTTC	CASSYRLGGDGYTF
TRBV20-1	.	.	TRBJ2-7	TGCAGTGCTTCAGACTCCTACGAGCAGTACTTC	CSASDSYEQYF
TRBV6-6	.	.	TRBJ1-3	TGTGCCGCCGTTGACAGCGGAAACACCATATATTTT	CAAVDSGNTIYF
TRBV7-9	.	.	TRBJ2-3	TGTGCCAGCAGTGTGGGGGGTCTCGGAATCAACACAGATACGCAGTATTTT	CASSVGGLGINTDTQYF
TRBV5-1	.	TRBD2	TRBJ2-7	TGCGCCAGCAGCTTGGAGACTAGCGGGGTAAAGAACCCCTACGAGCAGTACTTC	CASSLETSGVKNPYEQYF
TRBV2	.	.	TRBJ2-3	TGTGCCAGCAGGAAGGTGGGGGGTGCAGATACGCAGTATTTT	CASRKVGGADTQYF
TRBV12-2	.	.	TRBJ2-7	TGTGCAAGTCGCTTCCGGGACAGTTCCTACGAGCAGTACTTC	CASRFRDSSYEQYF
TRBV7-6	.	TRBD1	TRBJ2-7	TGTGCCAGCAGCTCCCGACAGGGGGTCTTCTACGAGCAGTACTTC	CASSSRQGVFYEQYF
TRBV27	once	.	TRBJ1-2	TGTGCCAGCGCTAAGCTCGCAAACTATGGCTACACCTTC	CASAKLANYGYTF
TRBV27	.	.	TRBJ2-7	TGTGCCAGCAGTTTCGACAGCTCCTACGAGCAGTACTTC	CASSFDSSYEQYF
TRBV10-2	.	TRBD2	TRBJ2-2	TGCGCCAGCAGCTCAACTAGCGGGGGATCCACCGGGGAGCTGTTTTTT	CASSSTSGGSTGELFF
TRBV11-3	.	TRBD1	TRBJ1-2	TGTGCCAGCAGCCAGGGGACAGCGGGCTATGGCTACACCTTC	CASSQGTAGYGYTF
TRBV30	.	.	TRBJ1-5	TGTGCCTGGAGTATGACGACACAGAATCAGCCCCAGCATTTT	CAWSMTTQNQPQHF
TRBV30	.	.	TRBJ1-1	TGTGCCTGGAGTGTAGTAGGGGGCACTGAAGCTTTCTTT	CAWSVVGGTEAFF
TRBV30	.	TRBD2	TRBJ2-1	TGTGCCTGGAGGTCGAGCGGGAGCAGGTCGGTCTACAATGAGCAGTTCTTC	CAWRSSGSRSVYNEQFF
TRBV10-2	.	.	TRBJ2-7	TGCGCCAGCTACGGTCCCAAGGCGCGGGCGAAGAGCTCCTACGAGCAGTACTTC	CASYGPKARAKSSYEQYF